A single sample gave rise to the 19 T cell receptor beta chains below, sequenced in a study of blood T cell repertoires in COVID-19. Generated by immunoSEQ multiplex PCR, the TCRdb table keeps only in-frame clones and is missing some. This table has 60,000 to 65,000 clones, 70% to 85% appearing once. Sequencing was performed on peripheral blood. The receptor set was obtained from a woman aged 80 or over with active or convalescent COVID-19.

The gene calls are TRBV13 and TRBJ1-3; 9 bases align to TRBD1. The CDR3 extends over 17 amino acids. V shed 4 bases and J 0 bases; nucleotides not matched to a gene: 7. In germline, CDR1 is PRHDT, CDR2 FYEKMQ (reference sequence). The CDR3: CASSSTGTGNSGNTIYF. CDR3 nucleotides: TGTGCCAGCAGCTCGACCGGGACAGGGAACTCTGGAAACACCATATATTTT. Full variable domain (remainder filled in from reference TRBV13 and TRBJ1-3): AAGVIQSPRHLIKEKRETATLKCYPIPRHDTVYWYQQGPGQDPQFLISFYEKMQSDKGSIPDRFSAQQFSDYHSELNMSSLELGDSALYFCASSSTGTGNSGNTIYFGEGSWLTVV.

The J gene is TRBJ1-6, the V gene TRBV5-1; D gene ambiguous. The V gene lost 5 bases and the J gene lost 7 bases, with 16 bases spanning the gap. Germline assignment: CDR1 SGHRS and CDR2 YFSETQ. The CDR3 length is 15 residues. CDR3 amino acids: CASSKEVTVNSPLHF. As DNA, the CDR3 is TGCGCCAGCAGTAAGGAGGTCACAGTAAATTCACCCCTCCACTTT.

The J gene is TRBJ2-1, the V gene TRBV5-6, with no clear D. Germline values: CDR1 SGHDT, CDR2 YYEEEE. The CDR3 has 16 residues. Trimming left V 0 bases short and J 2 bases short, with 12 bases between. The chain's CDR3 is CASSLDVGATYNEQFF. Here the CDR3 DNA reads TGTGCCAGCAGCTTGGACGTGGGCGCGACCTACAATGAGCAGTTCTTC.

This rearrangement joins TRBV3-1 (or the pseudogene TRBV3-2) to TRBJ2-1; 10 bases align to TRBD2. From germline, CDR1 is LGHDT and CDR2 YNNKEL (reference sequence). The V segment lost 3 bases and the J segment 4 bases; nucleotides outside the gene matches: 3. The CDR3 has 15 amino acids. The CDR3 DNA follows: TGTGCCAGCAGCCAGGGACTAGCGAGTTACAATGAGCAGTTCTTC. This gives the protein CASSQGLASYNEQFF.

The V gene is TRBV20-1, the J gene TRBJ1-6; 8 bases map to TRBD1. With V trimmed by 3 bases and J by 5 bases, 6 bases remained unmatched. CDR1 and CDR2 from the germline V gene are DFQATT and SNEGSKA (reference sequence). The CDR3 is 15 residues long. CDR3 sequence: CSASHPDRDNSPLHF. The CDR3 coding sequence is TGCAGTGCTAGTCACCCGGACAGGGATAATTCACCCCTCCACTTT.

This rearrangement joins TRBV5-1 to TRBJ1-2; 9 nucleotides line up with TRBD1. With 1 base clipped from V and 2 bases from J, the junction kept 6 bases outside the gene matches. The CDR3 has 16 residues. Germline V lookup: CDR1 SGHRS, CDR2 YFSETQ. The CDR3 loop is CASSLTTGGYNYGYTF. The CDR3 bases are TGCGCCAGCAGCTTGACTACAGGGGGCTACAACTATGGCTACACCTTC.

This rearrangement joins TRBV3-1 (or the pseudogene TRBV3-2) to TRBJ1-1; tentatively, D is TRBD1 (5 bases). The CDR3 is 16 residues long. Germline values: CDR1 LGHDT, CDR2 YNNKEL (reference sequence). Trimming stripped 3 bases from V and 1 base from J, with 15 bases between. CDR3 sequence reads: CASSQDPRVWNTEAFF. The CDR3 DNA reads as TGTGCCAGCAGCCAGGACCCCAGGGTCTGGAACACTGAAGCTTTCTTT.

This clone appeared once. The V and J genes are TRBV15 and TRBJ1-1; TRBD1 is a possible D gene (6 bases). The CDR3 is made up of 16 amino acids. V lost 0 bases, J lost 1 base, and 12 bases lay in between. CDR1 and CDR2 from the germline V gene are LNHNV and YYDKDF (reference sequence). CDR3 coding DNA: TGTGCCACCAGCAGAGAACCGGGACATACGAACACTGAAGCTTTCTTT. This gives the protein CATSREPGHTNTEAFF.

The rearrangement uses TRBV4-1 and TRBJ1-1; D not resolved. V lost 10 bases, J lost 0 bases, and 24 bases lay in between. Germline V lookup: CDR1 MGHRA, CDR2 YSYEKL. The CDR3 contains 17 residues. The CDR3 here is CATQEEGYIPMNTEAFF. The DNA for the CDR3 is TGCGCCACCCAAGAGGAGGGATATATCCCGATGAACACTGAAGCTTTCTTT.

This clone was recorded a few times. This sample also contains other DNA sequences that code for the same CDR3. This chain uses TRBV5-1 with TRBJ1-2, with D perhaps matching TRBD1 (6 bases). The CDR3 runs to 13 residues. From germline, CDR1 is SGHRS and CDR2 YFSETQ. V lost 4 bases and J 2 bases, leaving 9 bases between the germline ends. Here the CDR3 DNA reads TGCGCCAGCAGCCCGGACAGAAACTATGGCTACACCTTC. Translated: CASSPDRNYGYTF.

This clone was recorded only once. DNA for the CDR3: TGTGCCAGCAGCGTTCCCCGGGGACTAGCGCAAACCTACAATGAGCAGTTCTTC. It encodes CASSVPRGLAQTYNEQFF. The rearrangement links TRBV9 to TRBJ2-1; 10 nucleotides match TRBD2. The CDR3 totals 18 residues. Germline V gene data show CDR1 as SGDLS and CDR2 as YYNGEE. V trimming: 2 bases; J trimming: 2 bases; junction bases outside the gene matches: 10.

The chain recombines TRBV29-1 with TRBJ1-1; D is undetermined. Deletions cut 2 bases from V and 0 bases from J, with 7 bases between. This CDR3 region has 13 residues. Germline-derived CDR1 and CDR2 are SQVTM and ANQGSEA. The CDR3 protein is CSVEIQLNTEAFF. As DNA, the CDR3 is TGCAGCGTTGAAATACAGCTGAACACTGAAGCTTTCTTT.

Only a few counts were recorded for this clone. CDR3 nucleotide sequence: TGTGCCAGCAGCACAGACAGTCAGAGTAATTCACCCCTCCACTTT. It specifies CASSTDSQSNSPLHF. This chain joins TRBV11-3 and TRBJ1-6; TRBD1 might be the D (5 bases). The length of the CDR3 is 15 residues. From germline, CDR1 is SGHNT and CDR2 YENEEA. Deletions cut 5 bases from V and 6 bases from J, with 14 bases between.

The chain is built from TRBV29-1 and TRBJ1-4; a weak D match, TRBD1 (5 bases). The CDR3 extends over 15 amino acids. V lost 2 bases and J 7 bases, leaving 17 bases between the germline ends. Germline-derived CDR1 and CDR2 are SQVTM and ANQGSEA. CDR3 residues: CSVETGGGIAEKLFF. CDR3 DNA: TGCAGCGTTGAAACGGGGGGTGGAATAGCTGAAAAACTGTTTTTT.

The rearrangement links TRBV9 to TRBJ2-3, with D perhaps TRBD2 (6 bases). CDR3 length: 14 amino acids. Germline V gives CDR1 SGDLS, CDR2 YYNGEE. Trimming pared 3 bases from V and 0 bases from J, leaving 8 bases between. For the CDR3, the DNA is TGTGCCAGCAGCGCGGGACTTAGCACAGATACGCAGTATTTT. As protein: CASSAGLSTDTQYF.

The chain carries TRBV25-1 and TRBJ2-3, with 9 bases matching TRBD1. This CDR3 is built from 16 residues. V trimming: 6 bases; J trimming: 0 bases; junction bases outside the gene matches: 7. Germline CDR1 MGHDK, CDR2 SYGVNS. The CDR3 here is CASSSQGAPSTDTQYF. In DNA form, the CDR3 reads TGTGCCAGCAGCTCACAGGGGGCGCCGAGCACAGATACGCAGTATTTT.

The chain couples TRBV5-1 to TRBJ2-7, with 9 bases matching TRBD2. V shed 5 bases, J shed 9 bases, and the junction held 12 bases outside the gene matches. Germline V gene sequence: CDR1 SGHRS, CDR2 YFSETQ. The CDR3 has 14 amino acids. CDR3 loop: CASSSGGQREVQYF. In DNA, the CDR3 is TGCGCCAGCAGTTCAGGGGGTCAGCGGGAGGTGCAGTACTTC.

The CDR3 DNA reads as TGTGCCAGCAGCAGGGATGTCACTGAAGCTTTCTTT. Its protein is CASSRDVTEAFF. The chain has TRBV6-5 and TRBJ1-1, with a tentative D call TRBD1 (5 bases). This CDR3 has 12 amino acids. The V end lost 6 bases, the J end lost 4 bases, and 9 bases lay between the germline ends. Germline CDR1 reads MNHEY; CDR2 reads SVGAGI.

This clone was counted once. The chain couples TRBV6-6 to TRBJ2-7, with 7 nucleotides matching TRBD1. Trimming at V came to 5 bases and at J to 3 bases, leaving 13 bases not matched to a gene. Germline V CDR1 and CDR2: MNHNY, SVGAGI (reference sequence). CDR3 length: 16 residues. For the CDR3, the DNA is TGTGCCAGCAGTCTCAATCTCGGGACAGTCCGCTACGAGCAGTACTTC. Translated, it gives CASSLNLGTVRYEQYF.